This entry describes one T cell receptor beta chain. Its antigen is unidentified. The data were taken from a study of T cell repertoires in cytomegalovirus infection. Trimming at V came to 2 bases and at J to 2 bases, leaving 9 bases not matched to a gene. The CDR3 sequence is 17 residues long. Looked up from germline, CDR1 is SGHAT and CDR2 is FQNNGV. TCRdb called the reads again in MiXCR, with one record for every CDR3 protein. The repertoire has about 480,000 distinct CDR3 sequences, roughly a third of them found once; the top ten carry 17%. This sequence joins TRBV11-2 and TRBJ2-4, with TRBD2 matching 7 bases. The starting material was cultured PBMCs, obtained from culture after CMV antigen stimulation. This TCR was recovered from a human donor in good health (CMV status not recorded). Some clones in this sample may be carry-over from other donors' samples. CDR3 DNA sequence: TGTGCCAGCAGCTTACCGTTCGCGGGAGTCACCAAAAACATTCAGTACTTC. Its translation is CASSLPFAGVTKNIQYF. Looking up the rest from reference TRBV11-2 and TRBJ2-4 gives the full variable domain: EAGVAQSPRYKIIEKRQSVAFWCNPISGHATLYWYQQILGQGPKLLIQFQNNGVVDDSQLPKDRFSAERLKGVDSTLKIQPAKLEDSAVYLCASSLPFAGVTKNIQYFGAGTRLSVL.